The clone carrying this T cell receptor beta chain appeared once. The sample originates from a study of blood T cell repertoires in COVID-19. Study-wide background: Samples came from the United States, Italy and Spain, spanning acute and convalescent COVID-19.

The CDR3 contains 15 residues. V lost 2 bases and J lost 4; bases outside the gene matches: 6. The germline CDR1 and CDR2 sequences are WNHNN and SYGVQD (reference sequence). Per the original methods: Reference gene primer amplification in the assay estimated nucleated cell counts. Using immunoSEQ multiplex PCR, the repertoire was profiled, and TCRdb retains in-frame clones only, with some absent. V and J calls and clone size follow that table, whereas D and trimming were derived from the DNA. The sample has approximately 280,000 clones; around 89% are singletons. The material sequenced was peripheral blood. The TCR was taken from a man aged 40-55 years with acute or convalescent COVID-19. The chain uses TRBV10-1 and TRBJ2-3; TRBD1 aligns across 7 bases. CDR3 loop: CASSEKGGRSDTQYF. The CDR3 DNA reads as TGCGCCAGCAGTGAGAAAGGGGGCAGATCAGATACGCAGTATTTT.